This T cell receptor (beta chain) was documented in a study of response to subunit inactivated influenza vaccine. Study-level findings and limits: With each seasonal influenza vaccination, the authors suggested, few new T cells are recruited.

From germline, CDR1 is SGHRS and CDR2 YFSETQ. CDR3 size: 13 residues. With 4 bases clipped from V and 10 bases from J, the junction kept 8 bases outside the gene matches. TCRdb analysed the RT-PCR reads with MiXCR anew, one entry per CDR3 protein. The repertoire holds roughly 700,000 distinct CDR3 sequences, with about 14% as singletons. Worth noting for this clonotype: The antigen remains undetermined.

The origin of this receptor is a man over 45 who received an inactivated influenza vaccine. The chain employs TRBV5-1 and TRBJ2-5; 9 bases line up with TRBD1. The sequencing here drew on PBMCs from blood, taken less than 15 days before vaccination. The CDR3 spells CASSPGQGRFQYF. CDR3 nucleotides: TGCGCCAGCAGCCCCGGACAGGGGAGATTCCAGTACTTC.